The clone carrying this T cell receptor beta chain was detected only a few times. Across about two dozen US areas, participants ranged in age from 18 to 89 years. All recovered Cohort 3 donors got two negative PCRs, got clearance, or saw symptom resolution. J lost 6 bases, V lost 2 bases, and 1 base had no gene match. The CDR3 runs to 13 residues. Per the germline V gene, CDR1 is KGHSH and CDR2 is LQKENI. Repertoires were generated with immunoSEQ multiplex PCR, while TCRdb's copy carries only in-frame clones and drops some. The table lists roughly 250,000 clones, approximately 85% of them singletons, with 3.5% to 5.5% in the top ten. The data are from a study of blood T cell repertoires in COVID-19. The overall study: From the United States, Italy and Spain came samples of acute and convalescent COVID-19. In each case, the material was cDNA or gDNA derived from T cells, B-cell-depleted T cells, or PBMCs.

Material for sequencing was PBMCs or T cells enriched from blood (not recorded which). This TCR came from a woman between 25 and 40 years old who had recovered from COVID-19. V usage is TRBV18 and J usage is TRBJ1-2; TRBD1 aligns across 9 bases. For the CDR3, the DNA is TGTGCCAGCTCACCAACAGGGGGCAATGGCTACACCTTC. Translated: CASSPTGGNGYTF.